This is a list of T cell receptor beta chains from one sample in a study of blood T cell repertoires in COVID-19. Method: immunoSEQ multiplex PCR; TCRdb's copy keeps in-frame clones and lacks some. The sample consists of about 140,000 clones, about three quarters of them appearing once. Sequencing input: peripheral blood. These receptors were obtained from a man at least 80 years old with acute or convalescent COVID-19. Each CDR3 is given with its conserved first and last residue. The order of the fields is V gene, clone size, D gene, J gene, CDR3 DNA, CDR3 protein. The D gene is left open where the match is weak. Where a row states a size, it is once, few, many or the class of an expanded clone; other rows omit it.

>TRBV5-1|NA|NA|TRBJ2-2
TGCGCCAGCAGCTTGGGGGGCAGCTTAACCGGGGAGCTGTTTTTT
CASSLGGSLTGELFF
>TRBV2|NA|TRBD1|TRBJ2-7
TGTGCCAGCAGTCCGGACAGGACGTCCTACGAGCAGTACTTC
CASSPDRTSYEQYF
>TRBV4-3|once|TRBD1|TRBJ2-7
TGCGCCAGCAGCCAATTCTGGACAGGCATCTACGAGCAGTACTTC
CASSQFWTGIYEQYF
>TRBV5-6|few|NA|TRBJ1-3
TGTGCCAGCAGCTTGGCAGGGCCCGAAGGAAACACCATATATTTT
CASSLAGPEGNTIYF
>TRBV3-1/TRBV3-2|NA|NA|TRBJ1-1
TGTGCCAGCAGCCAAGACGCAGTCTCTGAAGCTTTCTTT
CASSQDAVSEAFF
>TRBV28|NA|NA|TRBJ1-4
TGTGCCAGCAGCCGACGGGGTGGAAAACTGTTTTTT
CASSRRGGKLFF
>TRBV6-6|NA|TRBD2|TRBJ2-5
TGTGCCAGCAGTTACCCCGGGGGGGTAGAGACCCAGTACTTC
CASSYPGGVETQYF
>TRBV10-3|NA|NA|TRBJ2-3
TGTGCCAGCCGGGACATTAGCACAGATACGCAGTATTTT
CASRDISTDTQYF
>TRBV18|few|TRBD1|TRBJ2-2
TGTGCCAGCTCAGCCGCCGGGACAGGGAGCACCGGGGAGCTGTTTTTT
CASSAAGTGSTGELFF
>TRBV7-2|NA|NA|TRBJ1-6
TGTGCCAGCAGCCGGAACAGGGATCCACCCCTCCACTTT
CASSRNRDPPLHF
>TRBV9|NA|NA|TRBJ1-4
TGTGCCAGCAGCGTGGTCGGTGCAACTAATGAAAAACTGTTTTTT
CASSVVGATNEKLFF
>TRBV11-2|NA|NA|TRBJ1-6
TGTGCCAGCAGCCCCGTGGGCGCTTCACCCCTCCACTTT
CASSPVGASPLHF
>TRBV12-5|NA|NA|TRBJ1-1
TGTGCTAGTGGGAGATCGGGGGGGAGGATGACTGAAGCTTTCTTT
CASGRSGGRMTEAFF
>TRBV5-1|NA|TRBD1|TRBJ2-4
TGCGCCAGCAGCCCTGGGACAGGCGAAAACATTCAGTACTTC
CASSPGTGENIQYF
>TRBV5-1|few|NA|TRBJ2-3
TGCGCCAGCAGCTTGGAGGCGACAGGCAGGGGCACAGATACGCAGTATTTT
CASSLEATGRGTDTQYF
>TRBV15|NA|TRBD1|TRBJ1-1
TGTGCCACCAGCAGAGACTACGGGACAGTGAACACTGAAGCTTTCTTT
CATSRDYGTVNTEAFF
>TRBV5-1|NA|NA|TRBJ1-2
TGCGCCAGCAGCTTGGGGCAGACGGAGTATGGCTACACCTTC
CASSLGQTEYGYTF
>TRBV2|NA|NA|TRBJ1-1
TGTGCCAGCATACCCACGAGGAACACTGAAGCTTTCTTT
CASIPTRNTEAFF
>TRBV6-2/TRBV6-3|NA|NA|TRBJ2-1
TGTGCCAGCAGTTACTTAGCCACTGAGCAGTTCTTC
CASSYLATEQFF
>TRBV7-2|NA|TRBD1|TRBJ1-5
TGTGCCAGCAGCTTAGAGGGACAGGGTTTTGGTCAGCCCCAGCATTTT
CASSLEGQGFGQPQHF
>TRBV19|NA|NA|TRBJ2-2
TGTGCCAGTAGTATAGGTAGTGGCGGGGAGCTGTTTTTT
CASSIGSGGELFF
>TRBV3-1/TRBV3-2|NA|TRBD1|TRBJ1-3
TGTGCCAGCAGCCCGGACCTACAGGGGTTCTCTGGAAACACCATATATTTT
CASSPDLQGFSGNTIYF